The clone carrying this T cell receptor (beta chain) has just a few counts. TCR beta CDR3 regions were amplified from RNA transcripts. RT-PCR in the first round (using the HTBI primer set) targeted the TCR CDR3. TCRdb recomputed calls from the multiplex PCR reads with MiXCR, one row per CDR3 protein. The sample has 490,000 or so distinct CDR3 sequences; 40% to 50% are singletons. The sample comes from a study of T cells in Graves' hyperthyroidism and ophthalmopathy. This receptor was obtained from an adult woman with Graves' disease, either hyperthyroidism or ophthalmopathy (not recorded which). The specimen sequenced was peripheral blood or thyroid tissue (not recorded which).

CDR3 loop: CASSISGVSNQPQHF. The CDR3 DNA reads as TGTGCCAGTAGTATAAGCGGAGTTAGCAATCAGCCCCAGCATTTT. V and J are TRBV19 and TRBJ1-5; D not resolved. V was clipped by 2 bases and J by 0 bases, with 8 bases between them. The CDR3 totals 15 residues. Germline V CDR1 and CDR2: LNHDA, SQIVND (reference sequence).